What follows is one T cell receptor beta chain and its context. The sample is drawn from a study of T cell responses to AZD1222 COVID-19 vaccine. Sequenced by immunoSEQ multiplex PCR; TCRdb stores in-frame clones only, minus some. The data show under 300,000 clones, more than 85% seen once. The CDR3 contains 16 residues. The J segment lost 1 base and the V segment lost 3 bases, leaving 6 bases of the junction unmatched. Germline loops: CDR1 SGDLS, CDR2 YYNGEE. The TCR sequence derives from an adult in good health. The V and J genes are TRBV9 and TRBJ2-7, with 11 bases aligning to TRBD2. The sequencing here drew on peripheral blood, taken on day 0 of AZD1222 vaccination. CDR3 DNA sequence: TGTGCCAGCAGCGGGGGGACTAGCGGCATTTCCTACGAGCAGTACTTC. It codes for CASSGGTSGISYEQYF.